By frequency in the sample, the clone carrying this TCR beta chain is medium-sized. As part of library construction, unique molecular identifiers were attached to individual cDNA molecules. From the 5' RACE reads, TCRdb called clonotypes with MiXCR, one entry per CDR3 protein. The sample has about 21,000 distinct CDR3 sequences, under 4.5% seen once. These data belong to a study of early T cells in non-severe SARS-CoV-2 infection. This clonotype was obtained from an adult who was a healthcare worker with PCR-confirmed SARS-CoV-2 infection or an uninfected control (not recorded which). Material: whole blood.

CDR3 nucleotides: TGTGCCAGCAGCGCAAATCCGGGACACCATAACTATGGCTACACCTTC. Translated, it gives CASSANPGHHNYGYTF. The chain combines TRBV2 with TRBJ1-2; D is perhaps TRBD1 (6 bases). Looked up from germline, CDR1 is SNHLY and CDR2 is FYNNEI. This CDR3 comprises 16 residues. V was clipped by 6 bases and J by 1 base, with 18 bases between them.